Shown below are 13 T cell receptor beta chains from a single sample sequenced in a study of blood T cell repertoires in COVID-19. Measured with immunoSEQ multiplex PCR; TCRdb has only the in-frame clones, and not every one. Of approximately 180,000 clones listed, approximately 90% are singletons. Sequencing input: peripheral blood. All receptors derive from a man aged 35 to 55 with active or convalescent COVID-19.

J is TRBJ2-7 and V is TRBV28, with D possibly being TRBD2 (6 bases). This CDR3 has 16 residues. The V end was cut by 5 bases, the J end by 0 bases, with 17 bases between. Germline lookup yields CDR1 MDHEN and CDR2 SYDVKM. The chain's CDR3 is CASSVNRDSDSYEQYF. CDR3 DNA: TGTGCCAGCAGTGTAAACCGGGACTCAGACTCCTACGAGCAGTACTTC.

The rearrangement joins TRBV5-4 to TRBJ2-2; D possibly corresponds to TRBD2 (7 bases). The CDR3 is 16 residues long. The germline V gene has CDR1 SGHNT and CDR2 YYREEE (reference sequence). Trimming took off 4 bases at V and 1 base at J, with 14 bases between the two ends. CDR3 DNA sequence: TGTGCCAGCAGCCCTCTAGGGGGGGGGAACACCGGGGAGCTGTTTTTT. This sequence encodes CASSPLGGGNTGELFF.

The count of this clone is one. The chain uses TRBV19 and TRBJ2-7; TRBD2 matches 8 bases. CDR3 size: 17 residues. V was pared by 3 bases and J by 3 bases, with 13 bases of the junction left unmatched. Germline CDR1 LNHDA, CDR2 SQIVND (reference sequence). The CDR3 loop is CASSMTKPGLVGYEQYF. Here the CDR3 DNA reads TGTGCCAGTAGTATGACAAAACCGGGACTAGTGGGCTACGAGCAGTACTTC. The variable domain in full, completed from reference TRBV19 and TRBJ2-7, reads DGGITQSPKYLFRKEGQNVTLSCEQNLNHDAMYWYRQDPGQGLRLIYYSQIVNDFQKGDIAEGYSVSREKKESFPLTVTSAQKNPTAFYLCASSMTKPGLVGYEQYFGPGTRLTVT.

V is TRBV10-3 and J is TRBJ2-3, with a tentative D call TRBD1 (6 bases). The germline V gene has CDR1 ENHRY and CDR2 SYGVKD. The length of the CDR3 is 14 residues. Trimming took off 5 bases at V and 2 bases at J, with 11 bases between the two ends. The CDR3 coding sequence is TGTGCCATCAGTTACAGGGTGGACACAGATACGCAGTATTTT. This codes for CAISYRVDTDTQYF.

The J gene is TRBJ1-2, the V gene TRBV10-3, with a tentative D call TRBD1 (6 bases). V was shortened by 0 bases and J by 7 bases, with 15 bases between the two germline ends. Germline V gives CDR1 ENHRY, CDR2 SYGVKD. The CDR3 loop spans 15 amino acids. DNA for the CDR3: TGTGCCATCAGTGAGTCCTACGGGGGGCCGAGTGGCTACACCTTC. It is translated as CAISESYGGPSGYTF.

The chain employs TRBV4-2 and TRBJ2-5, with D possibly TRBD2 on 6 matching bases. Germline-derived CDR1 and CDR2 are LGHNA and YNFKEQ. CDR3 size: 15 residues. Trimming left V 0 bases short and J 3 bases short, with 11 bases between. In DNA form, the CDR3 reads TGTGCCAGCAGCCAAGATGGGCAGCGGGAAGAGACCCAGTACTTC. It encodes CASSQDGQREETQYF.

A remark on this clone: In the same sample, other DNA sequences code for this CDR3. This sequence joins TRBV19 and TRBJ1-3; the D gene is possibly TRBD1 (6 bases). V was trimmed by 6 bases and J by 0 bases, leaving 12 bases between them. The germline V gene has CDR1 LNHDA and CDR2 SQIVND (reference sequence). This CDR3 is 15 amino acids long. The CDR3 region is CASSLRGFSGNTIYF. The CDR3 region has the DNA TGTGCCAGTAGCTTGAGGGGGTTCTCTGGAAACACCATATATTTT.

This chain links TRBV30 with TRBJ2-3; 8 bases are a match to TRBD2. V was clipped by 3 bases and J by 3 bases; unmatched bases: 5. Germline CDR1 and CDR2: GTSNPN and SVGIG (reference sequence). The CDR3 runs to 14 residues. CDR3 coding DNA: TGTGCCTGGAGCAACGGGAGGGGGACAGATACGCAGTATTTT. It encodes CAWSNGRGTDTQYF.

CDR3 in amino acids: CASNNRGGTSPLHF. The DNA for the CDR3 is TGTGCCAGCAATAACAGGGGTGGGACTTCACCCCTCCACTTT. This sequence joins TRBV28 and TRBJ1-6, with 7 positions matching TRBD1. Germline assignment: CDR1 MDHEN and CDR2 SYDVKM. The CDR3 sequence is 14 residues long. J was trimmed by 9 bases and V by 7 bases; bases with no gene match: 9. Full variable domain (remainder filled in from reference TRBV28 and TRBJ1-6): DVKVTQSSRYLVKRTGEKVFLECVQDMDHENMFWYRQDPGLGLRLIYFSYDVKMKEKGDIPEGYSVSREKKERFSLILESASTNQTSMYLCASNNRGGTSPLHFGNGTRLTVT.

This chain links TRBV6-5 with TRBJ1-5, with 9 bases fitting TRBD1. CDR3 length equals 15 residues. J lost 7 bases, V lost 2 bases, and 6 bases had no gene match. Germline-derived CDR1 and CDR2 are MNHEY and SVGAGI. CDR3 loop: CASSYGTGSGQPQHF. DNA of the CDR3: TGTGCCAGCAGTTACGGGACAGGGTCCGGGCAGCCCCAGCATTTT.

The chain links TRBV2 to TRBJ1-5; TRBD1 matches at 9 bases. Germline-derived CDR1 and CDR2 are SNHLY and FYNNEI. This CDR3 is 16 amino acids long. Trimming at V came to 6 bases and at J to 0 bases, leaving 6 bases not matched to a gene. DNA for the CDR3: TGTGCCAGCAGGGACAGGGGAAGTTTTAGCAATCAGCCCCAGCATTTT. Encoded protein: CASRDRGSFSNQPQHF.

The rearrangement uses TRBV7-2 and TRBJ1-1, with D perhaps TRBD1 (5 bases). The CDR3 is made up of 15 amino acids. Germline values: CDR1 SGHTA, CDR2 FQGNSA. Trimming stripped 1 base from V and 11 bases from J, with 20 bases between. CDR3 DNA sequence: TGTGCCAGCAGCTTAGGTGACGCAGGGATTAATCGGGCTTTCTTT. It encodes CASSLGDAGINRAFF.

V usage is TRBV15 and J usage is TRBJ1-1; D is unclear. CDR1 is LNHNV and CDR2 is YYDKDF in the germline V gene (reference sequence). Trimming took off 0 bases at V and 3 bases at J, with 5 bases between the two ends. The CDR3 consists of 13 residues. CDR3: CATSRDPDTEAFF. The CDR3 nucleotides are TGTGCCACCAGCAGAGATCCCGACACTGAAGCTTTCTTT.